These T cell receptor beta chains were read from a single sample in a study of cytomegalovirus exposure and HLA in healthy donors. The assay was immunoSEQ multiplex PCR, and TCRdb's table has in-frame clones only and misses some. The sample has under 250,000 clones; around 78% are singletons. Sequenced: PBMCs. The receptor set was obtained from a boy between 10 and 17 years old in good health and CMV-seronegative. Each CDR3 is given without its conserved first and last residue.

13 | TRBJ2-1 | TRBV5-4 | ASSFDRGSYNEQF
11 | NA | TRBV30 | AWRVLATYEQY
15 | TRBJ1-2 | TRBV19 | ASSISLGQPIVYGYT
13 | TRBJ1-2 | TRBV7-2 | ASSLGSGGVYGYT
12 | TRBJ2-7 | TRBV5-5 | ASSPTTGTYEQY
12 | TRBJ1-2 | TRBV2 | ASSGWQFNYGYT
14 | TRBJ2-5 | TRBV2 | ASSVMRQGLRETQY
14 | TRBJ1-2 | TRBV27 | ASSLSIRERGYGYT
12 | TRBJ1-2 | TRBV6-5 | ASSHQGTPYGYT
12 | TRBJ2-2 | TRBV4-1 | AGTDRVGTGELF
13 | TRBJ2-7 | TRBV15 | ATSRPSGNSYEQY
16 | TRBJ2-4 | TRBV19 | ASSTTGVRGGAKNIQY
13 | TRBJ1-3 | TRBV23-1 | ASSPGVYSGNTIY
11 | TRBJ1-5 | TRBV6-4 | ASGTGGVQPQH
12 | TRBJ2-3 | TRBV30 | AWSVGGDTDTQY
14 | TRBJ1-3 | TRBV7-8 | ASGIKVTGTGNTIY
11 | TRBJ2-7 | TRBV6-6 | ASRSTGRYEQY
13 | TRBJ2-2 | TRBV29-1 | SLLAGGSQPGELF
11 | TRBJ1-3 | TRBV10-3 | AITLNLGNTIY
10 | TRBJ1-6 | TRBV27 | ASREQGAPLH
12 | TRBJ1-4 | TRBV5-1 | ASSPDRVNEKLF
12 | TRBJ2-5 | TRBV2 | ASSVGGAGKTQY
11 | TRBJ1-6 | TRBV10-3 | ASRQKSDSPLH
10 | TRBJ1-4 | TRBV30 | AWSGDSGKLF
13 | TRBJ1-1 | TRBV7-2 | ASSFGRAMNTEAF
12 | TRBJ1-2 | TRBV6-5 | ASSSAGQFYGYT
11 | TRBJ1-1 | TRBV30 | AWRRGWSTEAF
13 | TRBJ2-7 | TRBV15 | ATSREQGRGKEQY
12 | TRBJ1-6 | TRBV30 | AWSGDGINSPLH
12 | TRBJ1-5 | TRBV19 | ASSSDRGDQPQH
13 | TRBJ2-2 | TRBV7-9 | ASSRRAENTGELF
13 | TRBJ1-5 | TRBV30 | AWSGGTGGNQPQH
12 | TRBJ2-5 | TRBV29-1 | SVDHQGWQETQY
14 | TRBJ2-1 | TRBV4-2 | ASSQGSGGSYNEQF
14 | TRBJ2-2 | TRBV7-2 | ASTKTSGSNTGELF
16 | TRBJ2-7 | TRBV21-1 | ASSKAPLAGTGDYEQY
14 | TRBJ2-6 | TRBV5-1 | ASSLDSSSGANVLT
14 | TRBJ2-1 | TRBV30 | AWRKATGTIYNEQF
12 | TRBJ1-4 | TRBV5-4 | ASSLTGGEEKLF
12 | TRBJ2-5 | TRBV9 | ASSVTDRGETQY
12 | TRBJ2-1 | TRBV30 | AWRGDRGYNEQF
10 | TRBJ1-6 | TRBV30 | AGTGGLSPLH
10 | TRBJ2-1 | TRBV29-1 | SVEDLRDEQF
14 | TRBJ1-2 | TRBV5-1 | ASSLDWTGASYGYT
11 | TRBJ1-1 | TRBV30 | AWSVEQNTEAF
17 | TRBJ1-3 | TRBV5-1 | ASSHRDRGLQSSGNTIY
14 | TRBJ2-2 | TRBV7-9 | ASSGGSRGSTGELF
13 | TRBJ2-1 | TRBV11-2 | ASRRTSGRLGEQF
12 | TRBJ1-1 | TRBV5-6 | ASSRQGLSTEAF
13 | TRBJ2-3 | TRBV6-1 | ASSEGRQGRHTQY
14 | TRBJ2-5 | TRBV4-1 | ASSQEAGRGWETQY
12 | TRBJ1-2 | TRBV6-5 | ASSYRGGAFGYT
13 | TRBJ1-4 | TRBV27 | ASSSLGQGGEKLF
11 | TRBJ1-1 | TRBV6-5 | ASSLTENTEAF
11 | TRBJ2-1 | TRBV7-8 | ASSRDNVYEQF
14 | TRBJ2-3 | TRBV13 | ASSPTASGRHDTQY
15 | TRBJ2-1 | TRBV5-1 | ASSLTTAGASYNEQF
11 | TRBJ1-5 | TRBV19 | ASNGGPYQPQH
12 | TRBJ2-5 | TRBV6-1 | ASRLTSHQETQY
14 | TRBJ2-1 | TRBV5-1 | ASSLVASGSYNEQF